This TCR beta chain was sequenced for a study of blood T cells in healthy people across ages. About this clonotype: Antigen unknown. Since a much larger clone is just one base distant, this may be a read error.

General study points: TCR beta diversity was tightly associated with the proportion of naive T cells. The fall in TCR beta diversity per million T cells was roughly linear with age.

The V gene's germline CDR1 is DFQATT and CDR2 SNEGSKA (reference sequence). CDR3 length: 13 residues. A J-beta primer mix and a sample-barcoded 5' primer were used in a second PCR of roughly 7 to 12 cycles. From the 5' RACE reads, TCRdb called clonotypes with MiXCR, one entry per CDR3 protein. Among 600,000 or so distinct CDR3 sequences listed, around 31% were seen once. The specimen was blood. The chain joins TRBV20-1 to TRBJ2-4; 9 bases match TRBD1. The DNA end is more similar to TRBJ2-7, so the J call may be wrong. The source of this sequence is an elderly woman in good health. CDR3 sequence reads: CSAGPGTGHEQYF. The CDR3 region has the DNA TGCAGTGCTGGTCCCGGGACAGGGCACGAGCAGTACTTC.